This T cell receptor (beta chain) was recorded in a study of shared clonotypes between healthy human individuals. Notes on the study in general: Richness estimates generally favored naive over memory subsets.

With respect to this clone: What it binds is unknown.

CDR1 is SGHVS and CDR2 is FNYEAQ in the germline V gene. Trimming took 1 base from V and 5 from J; bases not matched to a gene: 11. This CDR3 region has 18 residues. Here immunoSEQ multiplex PCR was the method, and the copy in TCRdb shows in-frame clones only, minus some. Of over a million clones listed, 95% to 99% were seen once; the top ten hold about 0.45%. Sample: naive CD4+ T cells sorted from blood. As to subset: CD45RA+ positively selected. The TCR was taken from a man aged 25 to 45 in good health. The rearrangement joins TRBV7-6 to TRBJ2-1; 10 bases match TRBD2. CDR3 coding DNA: TGTGCCAGCAGCTTAGGGGTATTAGCGGGAGGATTCCACAATGAGCAGTTCTTC. Encoded protein: CASSLGVLAGGFHNEQFF.